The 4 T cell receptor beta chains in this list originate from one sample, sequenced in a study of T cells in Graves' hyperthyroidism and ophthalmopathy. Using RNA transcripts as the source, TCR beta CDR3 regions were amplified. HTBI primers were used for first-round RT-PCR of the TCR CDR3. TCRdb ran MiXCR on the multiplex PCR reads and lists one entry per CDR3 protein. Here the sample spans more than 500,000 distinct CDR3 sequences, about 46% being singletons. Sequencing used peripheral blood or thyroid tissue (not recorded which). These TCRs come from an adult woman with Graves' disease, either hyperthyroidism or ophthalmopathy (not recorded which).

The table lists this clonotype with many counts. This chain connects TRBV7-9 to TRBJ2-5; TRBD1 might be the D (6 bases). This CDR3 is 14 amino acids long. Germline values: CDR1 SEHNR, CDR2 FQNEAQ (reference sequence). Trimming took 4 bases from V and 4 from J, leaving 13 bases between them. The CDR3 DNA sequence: TGTGCCAGCAGCTATTCATGGGGGCGAGAGACCCAGTACTTC. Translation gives CASSYSWGRETQYF.

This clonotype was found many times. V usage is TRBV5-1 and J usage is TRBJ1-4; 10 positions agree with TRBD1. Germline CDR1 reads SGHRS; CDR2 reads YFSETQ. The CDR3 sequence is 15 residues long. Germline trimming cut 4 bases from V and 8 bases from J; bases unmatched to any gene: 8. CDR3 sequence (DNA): TGCGCCAGCAGCGCAGGGACAGGGGCCGGGGAAAAACTGTTTTTT. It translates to CASSAGTGAGEKLFF.

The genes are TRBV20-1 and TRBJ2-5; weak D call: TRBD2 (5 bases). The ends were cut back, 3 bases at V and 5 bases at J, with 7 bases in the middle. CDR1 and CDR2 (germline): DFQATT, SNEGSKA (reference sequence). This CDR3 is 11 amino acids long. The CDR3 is CSASGDETQYF. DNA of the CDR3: TGCAGTGCTAGCGGGGATGAGACCCAGTACTTC.

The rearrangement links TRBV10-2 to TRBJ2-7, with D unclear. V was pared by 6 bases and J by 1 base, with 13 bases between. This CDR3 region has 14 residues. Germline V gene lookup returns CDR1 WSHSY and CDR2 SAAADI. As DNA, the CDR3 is TGCGCCAGCAGAGTCGGCAGCACTTCCTACGAGCAGTACTTC. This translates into CASRVGSTSYEQYF.